Listed below are T cell receptor beta chains from one sample, sequenced in a study of glioma-infiltrating T cells. TCRdb independently ran MiXCR on the multiplex PCR reads; one entry per CDR3 protein. This table holds 95,000 to 110,000 distinct CDR3 sequences, around 31% found once. Sequenced sample: glioma tissue, nonneoplastic brain tissue, or PBMCs (not recorded which). The receptors originated from a human donor with low-grade glioma or glioblastoma, undergoing nonglioma brain surgery, or in good health (not recorded which). Both conserved end residues are part of each CDR3. The order of the fields is V gene, CDR3 length, J gene, D gene, clone size, CDR3 DNA, CDR3 protein. A D gene is named only where the DNA matches it firmly. Clone size is shown for a subset of rows, as once, few, many or a class of expanded clone.

>TRBV20-1|10|TRBJ1-2|-|many
TGCAGTGCTGCAGGGAATGGCTACACCTTC
CSAAGNGYTF
>TRBV20-1|15|TRBJ1-1|TRBD1|-
TGCAGTGCTGGTAAACGTGCCGGGACAGGGGTACAAGCTTTCTTT
CSAGKRAGTGVQAFF
>TRBV7-8|15|TRBJ2-7|TRBD1|-
TGTGCCAGCAGCTTAGAGACGGGACAGCCCTACGAGCAGTACTTC
CASSLETGQPYEQYF
>TRBV7-9|13|TRBJ1-3|-|many
TGTGCCAGCAGCCCTTCCATTGGAAACACCATATATTTT
CASSPSIGNTIYF
>TRBV2|14|TRBJ2-7|-|-
TGTGCCAGCAGTCGTCAGCAGAGCCCCTACGAGCAGTACTTC
CASSRQQSPYEQYF
>TRBV30|16|TRBJ1-5|-|few
TGTGCCTGGAGTGACAAACCCCAGGCTTCCAATCAGCCCCAGCATTTT
CAWSDKPQASNQPQHF
>TRBV2|14|TRBJ1-5|-|many
TGTGCCAGCAGTGATCAGGGCCGGGATCAGCCCCAGCATTTT
CASSDQGRDQPQHF
>TRBV2|13|TRBJ1-5|-|many
TGTGCCAGCAGTGAACAGGGTAATCAGCCCCAGCATTTT
CASSEQGNQPQHF
>TRBV20-1|14|TRBJ1-1|-|-
TGCAGTGCTATCGTATGGGGGGGGGGCACTGAAGCTTTCTTT
CSAIVWGGGTEAFF
>TRBV19|14|TRBJ1-1|-|many
TGTGCCAGTAGTCAGGGTGACGAACAACCTGAAGCTTTCTTT
CASSQGDEQPEAFF